This TCR beta chain stems from a study of T cell responses to AZD1222 COVID-19 vaccine. For the study at large: Pooling was applied to second doses at about 4 or about 12 weeks. Findings and caveats of the study: White British donors predominated, females outnumbered males, and clonal diversity was possibly underestimated. No day 14 peak samples; only post-peak repertoires were characterized.

As for this clone: Its antigen is unknown.

Only in-frame clones appear in the TCRdb table, and some are missing; sequencing was by immunoSEQ multiplex PCR. This table has about 140,000 clones, about nine tenths appearing once. Germline V lookup: CDR1 DFQATT, CDR2 SNEGSKA (reference sequence). The CDR3 consists of 11 residues. The receptor was isolated from an adult in good health. This chain links TRBV20-1 with TRBJ1-2, with D possibly being TRBD1 (5 bases). The sequenced sample was peripheral blood, obtained on day 0 of AZD1222 vaccination. The CDR3 bases are TGCGGGACCGTATTAAACTATGGCTACACCTTC. This encodes CGTVLNYGYTF.